This passage covers 22 T cell receptor beta chains from one sample sequenced in a study of blood T cell repertoires in COVID-19. TCRdb keeps only in-frame clones here, not all; method: immunoSEQ multiplex PCR. This table has 55,000 to 90,000 clones, more than 85% appearing once. Material: peripheral blood. The receptor source for this set is a man between 70 and 80 years old with active COVID-19.

This chain uses TRBV30 with TRBJ1-2, with TRBD1 matching over 9 bases. The J segment lost 8 bases and the V segment lost 0 bases, leaving 7 bases of the junction unmatched. This CDR3 is built from 14 residues. Looked up from germline, CDR1 is GTSNPN and CDR2 is SVGIG (reference sequence). CDR3 in DNA: TGTGCCTGGAGTGTACGACAGGGGGTGGACGGCTACACCTTC. It translates to CAWSVRQGVDGYTF.

In its sample, this clone was seen many times. The V call is TRBV9, the J call TRBJ1-1, with D perhaps TRBD1 (6 bases). V gave up 4 bases and J gave up 3 bases, with 16 bases separating them. The CDR3 covers 15 residues. Germline V gene lookup returns CDR1 SGDLS and CDR2 YYNGEE. The CDR3 nucleotides are TGTGCCAGCAGCCCTGCGGGGGGGGGCCACACTGAAGCTTTCTTT. Encoded protein: CASSPAGGGHTEAFF.

This clone was picked up a small number of times. The chain is built from TRBV4-3 and TRBJ2-1, with D possibly TRBD2 on 7 matching bases. Trimming stripped 4 bases from V and 10 bases from J, with 14 bases between. Germline lookup yields CDR1 LGHNA and CDR2 YSLEER. CDR3 length: 13 residues. The CDR3 region has the DNA TGCGCCAGCAGCCCCAGGGGAGGGAGGGAGCAGTTCTTC. Residues: CASSPRGGREQFF.

This clone was detected a few times. The genes are TRBV5-1 and TRBJ2-7, with D possibly matching TRBD2 (5 bases). From germline, CDR1 is SGHRS and CDR2 YFSETQ. The CDR3 length is 14 residues. Trimming removed 0 bases from V and 5 bases from J, with 12 bases in between. The CDR3 loop reads CASSLGAGENEQYF. Written as DNA, the CDR3 is TGCGCCAGCAGCTTGGGGGCCGGGGAGAACGAGCAGTACTTC.

V is TRBV7-9 and J is TRBJ2-5; 14 nucleotides align to TRBD2. This CDR3 spans 16 amino acids. Trimming took 5 bases from V and 5 from J; bases not matched to a gene: 7. Germline lookup yields CDR1 SEHNR and CDR2 FQNEAQ (reference sequence). The CDR3 is CASSPYRLAGGETQYF. The CDR3, as DNA: TGTGCCAGCAGCCCATACAGACTAGCGGGAGGGGAGACCCAGTACTTC.

This chain connects TRBV6-5 to TRBJ2-3, with 7 nucleotides matching TRBD2. The length of the CDR3 is 15 residues. Losses at the gene ends were 7 bases for V and 1 base for J; bases not matched to a gene: 8. The germline V gene encodes CDR1 MNHEY and CDR2 SVGAGI. This chain's CDR3 is CASTEGRERTDTQYF. DNA for the CDR3: TGTGCCAGCACCGAGGGGCGGGAGCGCACAGATACGCAGTATTTT.

The V and J genes are TRBV7-2 and TRBJ2-7; D possibly corresponds to TRBD1 (6 bases). Germline CDR1 and CDR2: SGHTA and FQGNSA. The CDR3 spans 15 residues. Trimming shortened V by 1 base and J by 5 bases, and 15 bases separated the two germline ends. The CDR3 sequence: CASSLVGAGADEQYF. DNA for the CDR3: TGTGCCAGCAGCTTAGTGGGGGCAGGGGCCGACGAGCAGTACTTC.

This sequence joins TRBV3-1 (or the pseudogene TRBV3-2) and TRBJ2-2; possible D gene TRBD2, 6 bases. The germline gives CDR1 LGHDT, CDR2 YNNKEL (reference sequence). There are 16 residues in the CDR3. The V end was cut by 2 bases, the J end by 6 bases, with 16 bases between. The CDR3 bases are TGTGCCAGCAGCCAAAACCCGGGAGTAGGGGCCGGGGAGCTGTTTTTT. It is translated as CASSQNPGVGAGELFF.

DNA for the CDR3: TGCGCCAGCCTACCCCCCCTTATTGGCTACACCTTC. The encoded protein is CASLPPLIGYTF. J is TRBJ1-2 and V is TRBV10-1; D uncertain. Looked up from germline, CDR1 is WNHNN and CDR2 is SYGVQD (reference sequence). With 8 bases removed from V and 7 bases from J, the gap between germline ends came to 14 bases. This CDR3 is 12 amino acids long.

This clone was observed a handful of times. This chain links TRBV19 with TRBJ1-3; D is unclear. This CDR3 comprises 16 residues. The V gene's germline CDR1 is LNHDA and CDR2 SQIVND (reference sequence). Trimming took 5 bases from V and 5 from J, leaving 19 bases between them. The CDR3 here is CASSPGGRLDRNTIYF. The CDR3 DNA sequence: TGTGCCAGTAGTCCAGGAGGACGACTCGACCGAAACACCATATATTTT.

This chain's CDR3 is CASSLGTSGMVETQYF. In nucleotides, the CDR3 is TGTGCCAGCAGCTTAGGGACTAGCGGGATGGTTGAGACCCAGTACTTC. J is TRBJ2-5 and V is TRBV13, with 11 bases fitting TRBD2. Unmatched junction bases numbered 5, after V lost 0 bases and J lost 5 bases. Germline CDR1 and CDR2: PRHDT and FYEKMQ (reference sequence). This CDR3 contains 16 residues.

This chain uses TRBV5-4 with TRBJ2-2; 7 nucleotides align to TRBD1. Trimming took 2 bases from V and 2 from J; bases not matched to a gene: 3. The CDR3 is made up of 15 amino acids. Germline-derived CDR1 and CDR2 are SGHNT and YYREEE (reference sequence). This CDR3 reads CASSFGQDNTGELFF. Written as DNA, the CDR3 is TGTGCCAGCAGCTTCGGACAGGACAACACCGGGGAGCTGTTTTTT.

The chain employs TRBV5-5 and TRBJ2-7; D possibly corresponds to TRBD2 (6 bases). The CDR3 runs 16 residues. Germline CDR1 reads SGHKS; CDR2 reads YYEKEE (reference sequence). Trimming took off 3 bases at V and 0 bases at J, with 16 bases between the two ends. CDR3 bases: TGTGCCAGCAGCTGGGGCACTAGCAGCCGCTCCTACGAGCAGTACTTC. This translates into CASSWGTSSRSYEQYF.

V and J are TRBV6-5 and TRBJ1-3, with a possible D match to TRBD1 (5 bases). Deletions cut 7 bases from V and 4 bases from J, with 14 bases between. The length of the CDR3 is 14 residues. Germline values: CDR1 MNHEY, CDR2 SVGAGI. The CDR3 loop reads CASTRGAQGNTIYF. In nucleotides, the CDR3 is TGTGCCAGCACCCGTGGGGCGCAGGGAAACACCATATATTTT.

This clone was detected once. The rearrangement links TRBV30 to TRBJ2-1; tentative D call: TRBD1 (8 bases). Trimming took off 7 bases at V and 8 bases at J, with 15 bases between the two ends. Germline CDR1 and CDR2: GTSNPN and SVGIG (reference sequence). The CDR3 covers 12 residues. In nucleotides, the CDR3 is TGTGCCTTGCAGGGGGCGGGGGATGAGCAGTTCTTC. It is translated as CALQGAGDEQFF.

The chain joins TRBV5-1 to TRBJ1-2; tentative D call: TRBD1 (5 bases). V was trimmed by 2 bases and J by 4 bases, leaving 12 bases between them. There are 14 residues in the CDR3. The germline V gene encodes CDR1 SGHRS and CDR2 YFSETQ. DNA for the CDR3: TGCGCCAGCAGCTTCCCCGGGGACTCCTATGGCTACACCTTC. Protein sequence: CASSFPGDSYGYTF.

This rearrangement joins TRBV30 to TRBJ2-3; 9 bases are a match to TRBD2. The germline gives CDR1 GTSNPN, CDR2 SVGIG (reference sequence). The CDR3 totals 16 residues. V lost 1 base, J lost 5 bases, and 10 bases stayed unmatched. The CDR3 bases are TGTGCCTGGAGTGCCCCGAGGGGCGGGAGGGGAGATACGCAGTATTTT. Protein product: CAWSAPRGGRGDTQYF.

The genes are TRBV6-6 and TRBJ2-3; 8 bases match TRBD2. Trimming removed 7 bases from V and 0 bases from J; junction bases left unmatched: 6. Per the germline V gene, CDR1 is MNHNY and CDR2 is SVGAGI (reference sequence). The CDR3 is 15 amino acids. In DNA, the CDR3 is TGTGCCAGCACCCCGGGACTAGGGAGCACAGATACGCAGTATTTT. It encodes CASTPGLGSTDTQYF.

This rearrangement joins TRBV6-1 to TRBJ2-3; 7 bases agree with TRBD2. This CDR3 region has 17 residues. Germline trimming cut 3 bases from V and 2 bases from J; bases unmatched to any gene: 11. Germline V lookup: CDR1 MNHNS, CDR2 SASEGT. CDR3 nucleotides: TGTGCCAGCAGTGAGGAACTAGCGCGCGACCCCACAGATACGCAGTATTTT. Its translation: CASSEELARDPTDTQYF.

This rearrangement joins TRBV30 to TRBJ1-4, with 7 bases aligning to TRBD1. The CDR3 consists of 14 residues. CDR1 is GTSNPN and CDR2 is SVGIG in the germline V gene (reference sequence). V was clipped by 4 bases and J by 5 bases; unmatched bases: 7. In DNA form, the CDR3 reads TGTGCCTGGACCAACAGGGGACTCAATGAAAAACTGTTTTTT. Its translation: CAWTNRGLNEKLFF.

The rearrangement joins TRBV7-9 to TRBJ2-1; D is undetermined. Trimming took off 1 base at V and 5 bases at J, with 12 bases between the two ends. CDR1 and CDR2 from the germline V gene are SEHNR and FQNEAQ (reference sequence). This CDR3 is built from 15 residues. For the CDR3, the DNA is TGTGCCAGCAGCTTAGTGGTCCAGGCCCACAATGAGCAGTTCTTC. As protein: CASSLVVQAHNEQFF.

This chain connects TRBV4-1 to TRBJ2-7, with TRBD1 identical over 8 bases. This CDR3 has 15 residues. In germline, CDR1 is MGHRA, CDR2 YSYEKL. V lost 4 bases to trimming and J lost 0 bases; unmatched junction nucleotides: 5. Here the CDR3 reads CASSPGQGGSYEQYF. Written as DNA, the CDR3 is TGCGCCAGCAGCCCCGGACAGGGTGGCTCCTACGAGCAGTACTTC.